The 21 T cell receptor beta chains reported below all come from one sample, sequenced in a study of cytomegalovirus exposure and HLA in healthy donors. The study ran its PCR with 60 Vbeta and 13 Jbeta primers. Profiled with immunoSEQ multiplex PCR; TCRdb holds only in-frame clones, not every one. The sample lists roughly 150,000 clones; 60% to 85% were seen once. Sequencing was carried out using PBMCs. These TCRs come from a man aged 50-60 years in good health and CMV-seropositive.

Details on this clone: The sample carries other DNA sequences with the same CDR3. V and J are TRBV7-7 and TRBJ1-6; D call uncertain. This CDR3 has 14 amino acids. The ends were cut back, 2 bases at V and 6 bases at J, with 8 bases in the middle. Germline V gene data show CDR1 as SSHAT and CDR2 as FNYEAQ (reference sequence). Here the CDR3 DNA reads TGTGCCAGCAGCTTACAGGCTGGTAATTCACCCCTCCACTTT. Protein product: CASSLQAGNSPLHF.

There are a few counts of this clone. V usage is TRBV5-1 and J usage is TRBJ2-7; D is uncertain. Looked up from germline, CDR1 is SGHRS and CDR2 is YFSETQ. Trimming cost V 0 bases and J 7 bases, with 8 bases left between them. The CDR3 totals 12 residues. CDR3: CASSLDTEEQYF. In DNA, the CDR3 is TGCGCCAGCAGCTTGGATACGGAGGAGCAGTACTTC.

This chain joins TRBV9 and TRBJ2-1, with D possibly being TRBD2 (6 bases). The CDR3 spans 14 residues. Germline V gene sequence: CDR1 SGDLS, CDR2 YYNGEE. Trimming took 0 bases from V and 6 from J, leaving 10 bases between them. The CDR3 sequence is CASSVAAGSNEQFF. The CDR3 DNA sequence: TGTGCCAGCAGCGTAGCTGCGGGGAGCAATGAGCAGTTCTTC.

The chain joins TRBV4-2 to TRBJ2-3; 7 nucleotides line up with TRBD2. The germline gives CDR1 LGHNA, CDR2 YNFKEQ. The CDR3 covers 18 residues. V shed 3 bases and J 0 bases; nucleotides not matched to a gene: 12. This chain's CDR3 is CASSQAETGGFSTDTQYF. CDR3 DNA sequence: TGTGCCAGCAGCCAGGCCGAAACCGGGGGGTTTAGCACAGATACGCAGTATTTT.

J is TRBJ1-4 and V is TRBV5-1; 7 nucleotides line up with TRBD1. The CDR3 is made up of 14 amino acids. The V gene's germline CDR1 is SGHRS and CDR2 YFSETQ. Germline trimming cut 4 bases from V and 4 bases from J; bases unmatched to any gene: 4. CDR3 nucleotides: TGCGCCAGCAGCAGGCAGGGGGGTAATGAAAAACTGTTTTTT. The encoded protein is CASSRQGGNEKLFF.

V is TRBV18 and J is TRBJ2-5; D call uncertain. Near its end, the DNA agrees better with TRBJ2-7, so the J call may be wrong. The CDR3 consists of 14 residues. Germline CDR1 is KGHSH and CDR2 is LQKENI. The CDR3 sequence: CASSPPVAPYEQYF. In DNA, the CDR3 is TGTGCCAGCTCACCACCGGTTGCACCCTACGAGCAGTACTTC.

This clone turned up a few times. The chain has TRBV27 and TRBJ1-2, with 12 bases aligning to TRBD1. The CDR3 has 18 amino acids. The J segment lost 8 bases and the V segment lost 1 base, leaving 14 bases of the junction unmatched. In germline, CDR1 is MNHEY, CDR2 SMNVEV (reference sequence). This chain's CDR3 is CASSLYGLRDRGREGYTF. The CDR3, as DNA: TGTGCCAGCAGTTTATATGGGCTTAGGGACAGGGGGCGAGAGGGCTACACCTTC.

V gene TRBV6-6 combines with J gene TRBJ2-1; possibly TRBD1 for D (5 bases). V dropped 7 bases and J dropped 8 bases, with 15 bases sitting between them. Germline values: CDR1 MNHNY, CDR2 SVGAGI (reference sequence). The CDR3 runs 13 residues. The CDR3 DNA reads TGTGCCAGCACTAAGGCAGGGCACGATGAGCAGTTCTTC. Its translation: CASTKAGHDEQFF.

The gene calls are TRBV9 and TRBJ1-4, with 11 bases lining up with TRBD1. Germline V gives CDR1 SGDLS, CDR2 YYNGEE. Losses at the gene ends were 3 bases for V and 4 bases for J; bases not matched to a gene: 11. This CDR3 has 18 residues. CDR3 nucleotides: TGTGCCAGCAGCGGGCCGGGACAGGGGGTTACCCGTAATGAAAAACTGTTTTTT. This codes for CASSGPGQGVTRNEKLFF. The full variable domain, its missing parts supplied by reference TRBV9 and TRBJ1-4, is DSGVTQTPKHLITATGQRVTLRCSPRSGDLSVYWYQQSLDQGLQFLIQYYNGEERAKGNILERFSAQQFPDLHSELNLSSLELGDSALYFCASSGPGQGVTRNEKLFFGSGTQLSVL.

Regarding this clone: Additional DNA sequences in this sample encode the identical CDR3. The chain carries TRBV28 and TRBJ1-2; 7 nucleotides align to TRBD1. CDR1 is MDHEN and CDR2 is SYDVKM in the germline V gene. The CDR3 runs to 14 residues. V shed 3 bases, J shed 0 bases, and the junction held 1 base outside the gene matches. The CDR3 sequence: CASSFGTANYGYTF. Written as DNA, the CDR3 is TGTGCCAGCAGTTTCGGGACAGCTAACTATGGCTACACCTTC.

The chain links TRBV2 to TRBJ1-6; D unclear. CDR1 and CDR2 from the germline V gene are SNHLY and FYNNEI. V lost 2 bases, J lost 1 base, and 15 bases lay in between. The CDR3 spans 18 residues. The CDR3 DNA follows: TGTGCCAGCAGTGAAAGTTATGGCCCGGGATCCTATAATTCACCCCTCCACTTT. It is translated as CASSESYGPGSYNSPLHF. Together with reference TRBV2 and TRBJ1-6, the CDR3 gives the full variable domain: EPEVTQTPSHQVTQMGQEVILRCVPISNHLYFYWYRQILGQKVEFLVSFYNNEISEKSEIFDDQFSVERPDGSNFTLKIRSTKLEDSAMYFCASSESYGPGSYNSPLHFGNGTRLTVT.

This chain joins TRBV6-5 and TRBJ2-2, with a weak D call TRBD1 (6 bases). CDR3 size: 16 residues. V lost 1 base to trimming and J lost 4 bases, with 13 bases between them. The germline gives CDR1 MNHEY, CDR2 SVGAGI. CDR3 protein: CASSYYGQIPTGELFF. In DNA form, the CDR3 reads TGTGCCAGCAGTTACTACGGACAGATACCCACCGGGGAGCTGTTTTTT.

This clone was counted a few times. The rearrangement joins TRBV4-1 to TRBJ2-7; 13 bases align to TRBD2. The CDR3 sequence is 17 residues long. V was clipped by 1 base and J by 6 bases; unmatched bases: 9. In germline, CDR1 is MGHRA, CDR2 YSYEKL. The CDR3 loop reads CASSQGAGLAGETEQYF. The CDR3, as DNA: TGCGCCAGCAGCCAAGGGGCTGGACTAGCGGGGGAGACCGAGCAGTACTTC.

The chain joins TRBV5-7 to TRBJ1-1; perhaps TRBD1 as D (5 bases). TRBV5-7 qualifies as an ORF whose function is uncertain. The CDR3 runs to 13 residues. The germline V and J ends were trimmed by 4 bases and 4 bases, with 11 bases remaining between them. The CDR3 bases are TGTGCCAGCAGCCGTCGACAGCCCACTGAAGCTTTCTTT. Residues: CASSRRQPTEAFF.

This chain uses TRBV5-5 with TRBJ1-1; D gene unclear. Trimming left V 2 bases short and J 0 bases short, with 8 bases between. Germline V gene lookup returns CDR1 SGHKS and CDR2 YYEKEE (reference sequence). The CDR3 contains 14 residues. The CDR3 is CASSFSGMNTEAFF. CDR3 bases: TGTGCCAGCAGCTTTTCGGGGATGAACACTGAAGCTTTCTTT.

In DNA, the CDR3 is TGTGCCAGCAGCCCCGTCGCAGGGGCCCAAGAGACCCAGTACTTC. Residues: CASSPVAGAQETQYF. This sequence joins TRBV9 and TRBJ2-5, with D maybe TRBD1 (6 bases). The CDR3 has 15 residues. Trimming removed 4 bases at V and 1 base at J, with 14 bases between. From germline, CDR1 is SGDLS and CDR2 YYNGEE.

The chain combines TRBV6-6 with TRBJ1-2, with D hard to call. The V gene's germline CDR1 is MNHNY and CDR2 SVGAGI (reference sequence). The V end was cut by 2 bases, the J end by 6 bases, with 10 bases between. The CDR3 sequence is 13 residues long. As DNA, the CDR3 is TGTGCCAGCAGTTACGGCGGATTAAATGGCTACACCTTC. Its translation: CASSYGGLNGYTF.

The V gene is TRBV7-2, the J gene TRBJ1-5, with 8 bases that match TRBD1. The CDR3 sequence is 15 residues long. The germline V gene encodes CDR1 SGHTA and CDR2 FQGNSA. V shed 2 bases and J 7 bases; nucleotides not matched to a gene: 7. The CDR3: CASSLMDRVGQPQHF. The CDR3 DNA follows: TGTGCCAGCAGCTTAATGGACAGGGTGGGACAGCCCCAGCATTTT.

The chain is built from TRBV9 and TRBJ2-2; 8 bases match TRBD1. Germline CDR1 SGDLS, CDR2 YYNGEE. Trimming at V came to 2 bases and at J to 0 bases, leaving 3 bases not matched to a gene. CDR3 length: 16 residues. CDR3 sequence reads: CASSVGTGSNTGELFF. Written as DNA, the CDR3 is TGTGCCAGCAGCGTCGGGACAGGCTCGAACACCGGGGAGCTGTTTTTT.

This clone was seen a few times. The chain joins TRBV6-5 to TRBJ2-3; the match to TRBD1 covers 8 bases. The germline CDR1 and CDR2 sequences are MNHEY and SVGAGI. V lost 1 base to trimming and J lost 5 bases; unmatched junction nucleotides: 8. This CDR3 has 16 residues. CDR3 region: CASSYLGQGARDTQYF. CDR3 sequence (DNA): TGTGCCAGCAGTTACTTGGGGCAGGGGGCACGAGATACGCAGTATTTT.

To note about this clone: This sample also contains other DNA sequences that code for the same CDR3. V gene TRBV2 combines with J gene TRBJ1-5; TRBD1 matches 7 bases. The CDR3 runs to 14 residues. Germline CDR1 is SNHLY and CDR2 is FYNNEI. The V gene end was trimmed by 5 bases and the J gene end by 0 bases; junction bases not matched to a gene: 1. The CDR3 nucleotides are TGTGCCAGCAGTAGGACAGGTAGCAATCAGCCCCAGCATTTT. It is translated as CASSRTGSNQPQHF.